A selection of T cell receptor beta chains follows, all from one sample in a study of T cells in Graves' hyperthyroidism and ophthalmopathy. MiXCR, applied by TCRdb to the multiplex PCR reads, yields one record per CDR3 protein. The table includes more than 350,000 distinct CDR3 sequences, around 15% detected once. What was sequenced was blood. Receptor source: a woman aged 60-75 years with Graves' ophthalmopathy. Both conserved end residues are part of each CDR3. The order of the fields is clone size, V gene, D gene, J gene, CDR3 protein, CDR3 DNA. D genes are given only for firm matches. Some rows mark clone size as missing; the rest say once, few, many or name a class of expanded clone.

>many|TRBV2|TRBD1|TRBJ2-7
CASRATGGYEQYF
TGTGCCAGCAGAGCTACAGGGGGCTACGAGCAGTACTTC
>NA|TRBV12-3/TRBV12-4|TRBD1|TRBJ2-4
CASRIGGLQGKGLRAKNIQYF
TGTGCCAGCCGAATAGGGGGCCTACAGGGGAAAGGGTTGAGGGCCAAAAACATTCAGTACTTC
>few|TRBV5-1|NA|TRBJ2-6
CASSLASGGNLAGANVLTF
TGCGCCAGCAGCTTGGCTTCAGGGGGGAATTTAGCTGGGGCCAACGTCCTGACTTTC
>NA|TRBV20-1|TRBD1|TRBJ1-5
CSAIQGAGNQPQHF
TGCAGTGCCATCCAGGGGGCTGGCAATCAGCCCCAGCATTTT
>few|TRBV27|NA|TRBJ2-1
CASSLRGGSSMGQFF
TGTGCCAGCAGTTTGAGAGGCGGTTCTTCAATGGGGCAGTTCTTC
>many|TRBV2|NA|TRBJ2-7
CASSDRTSYEQYF
TGTGCCAGCAGCGACAGGACCTCCTACGAGCAGTACTTC
>NA|TRBV27|NA|TRBJ2-1
CASSLWLAGSYNEQFF
TGTGCCAGCAGTTTATGGCTAGCCGGCTCCTACAATGAGCAGTTCTTC
>NA|TRBV7-9|NA|TRBJ2-3
CASSPSADTQYF
TGTGCCAGCAGCCCGTCAGCAGATACGCAGTATTTT
>many|TRBV5-1|NA|TRBJ2-6
CASSLVPRGSGANVLTF
TGCGCCAGCAGCTTGGTCCCCAGGGGCTCTGGGGCCAACGTCCTGACTTTC
>many|TRBV20-1|NA|TRBJ2-3
CSARRIGTDTQYF
TGCAGTGCTAGACGGATCGGCACAGATACGCAGTATTTT
>NA|TRBV19|NA|TRBJ2-7
CASSMRLELPYEQYF
TGTGCCAGTAGTATGCGTCTGGAGCTACCCTACGAGCAGTACTTC
>many|TRBV28|TRBD2|TRBJ2-1
CASSLGLAGVVEQFF
TGTGCCAGCAGTTTAGGGCTAGCGGGAGTGGTTGAGCAGTTCTTC
>many|TRBV11-2|TRBD2|TRBJ2-7
CASSTRGARGNEQYF
TGTGCCAGCAGCACCCGCGGAGCGCGGGGGAACGAGCAGTACTTC
>many|TRBV5-1|NA|TRBJ2-7
CASSLIMNPGSEQYF
TGCGCCAGCAGCTTGATAATGAATCCTGGTAGCGAGCAGTACTTC
>NA|TRBV28|NA|TRBJ2-3
CASEGAPDTQYF
TGTGCCAGCGAAGGGGCCCCAGATACGCAGTATTTT